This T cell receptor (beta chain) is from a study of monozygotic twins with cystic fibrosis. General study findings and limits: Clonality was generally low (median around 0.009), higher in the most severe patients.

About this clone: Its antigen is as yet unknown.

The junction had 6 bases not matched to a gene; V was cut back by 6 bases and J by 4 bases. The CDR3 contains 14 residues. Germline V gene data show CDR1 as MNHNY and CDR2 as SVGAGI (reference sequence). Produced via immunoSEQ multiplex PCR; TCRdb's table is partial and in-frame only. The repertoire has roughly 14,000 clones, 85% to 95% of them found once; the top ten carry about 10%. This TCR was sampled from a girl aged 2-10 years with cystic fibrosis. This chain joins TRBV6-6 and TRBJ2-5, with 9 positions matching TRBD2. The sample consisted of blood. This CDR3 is CASSPTSGGETQYF. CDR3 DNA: TGTGCCAGCAGCCCGACTAGCGGTGGAGAGACCCAGTACTTC.